The 30 T cell receptor beta chains below come from one sample, sequenced in a study of cytomegalovirus exposure and HLA in healthy donors. Vbeta (60) and Jbeta (13) primers were used in the PCR. The data were produced by immunoSEQ multiplex PCR, yet TCRdb's version contains in-frame clones alone and is incomplete. The sample yields about 140,000 clones, 80% seen once. The sample taken for sequencing was PBMCs. These receptor sequences come from a male donor in good health and CMV-seronegative.

The rearrangement links TRBV19 to TRBJ2-7; D is perhaps TRBD1 (5 bases). The V end was cut by 6 bases, the J end by 5 bases, with 20 bases between. The CDR3 has 15 residues. Germline CDR1 and CDR2: LNHDA and SQIVND (reference sequence). The CDR3 region has the DNA TGTGCCAGTAGCTCCTCCGGTGCCAGGGTTCACGAGCAGTACTTC. This sequence encodes CASSSSGARVHEQYF.

J is TRBJ2-7 and V is TRBV6-1; 10 nucleotides match TRBD1. Trimming cost V 3 bases and J 12 bases; bases outside gene matches: 2. Germline CDR1 reads MNHNS; CDR2 reads SASEGT. The CDR3 runs 11 residues. CDR3 sequence: CASSDGDRGYF. The CDR3 DNA reads TGTGCCAGCAGTGATGGGGACAGGGGGTACTTC.

V and J are TRBV7-2 and TRBJ2-7; a weak D match, TRBD2 (6 bases). Trimming removed 0 bases from V and 3 bases from J, with 9 bases in between. CDR3 size: 14 residues. Germline V gives CDR1 SGHTA, CDR2 FQGNSA. The CDR3, as DNA: TGTGCCAGCAGCTTAGCGGAGGGTCACTACGAGCAGTACTTC. This translates into CASSLAEGHYEQYF.

This clone was recorded a few times. The chain has TRBV18 and TRBJ2-3, with D possibly TRBD1 on 6 matching bases. With 0 bases removed from V and 3 bases from J, the gap between germline ends came to 13 bases. Per the germline V gene, CDR1 is KGHSH and CDR2 is LQKENI. CDR3 length: 16 residues. This chain's CDR3 is CASSPPLGASTDTQYF. DNA for the CDR3: TGTGCCAGCTCACCACCCCTGGGGGCTAGTACAGATACGCAGTATTTT.

V gene TRBV19 combines with J gene TRBJ2-1; no clear D. Germline V CDR1 and CDR2: LNHDA, SQIVND (reference sequence). The CDR3 consists of 13 residues. V lost 7 bases and J lost 0, with 7 bases in between. CDR3 protein: CASTPSSYNEQFF. The CDR3 bases are TGTGCCAGTACCCCGAGCTCCTACAATGAGCAGTTCTTC.

Here the CDR3 reads CASSPEDRLGSYEQYF. As DNA, the CDR3 is TGTGCCAGCTCACCAGAAGACAGGTTAGGCTCCTACGAGCAGTACTTC. The chain couples TRBV18 to TRBJ2-7; the D gene is possibly TRBD1 (6 bases). From germline, CDR1 is KGHSH and CDR2 LQKENI. Trimming took off 2 bases at V and 0 bases at J, with 14 bases between the two ends. The CDR3 contains 16 residues.

This chain links TRBV27 with TRBJ1-2; 7 bases line up with TRBD1. The CDR3 is 16 residues long. Per germline, CDR1 MNHEY and CDR2 SMNVEV (reference sequence). With 5 bases clipped from V and 8 bases from J, the junction kept 17 bases outside the gene matches. The CDR3 sequence: CASSVLRQGRAGGYTF. As DNA, the CDR3 is TGTGCCAGCAGTGTTCTACGACAGGGACGGGCGGGAGGCTACACCTTC.

V gene TRBV13 combines with J gene TRBJ2-5; a possible D gene is TRBD1 (5 bases). Germline CDR1 PRHDT, CDR2 FYEKMQ (reference sequence). The ends were cut back, 1 base at V and 5 bases at J, with 5 bases in the middle. The CDR3 sequence is 12 residues long. DNA for the CDR3: TGTGCCAGCAGCTTAGAGGGGGAGACCCAGTACTTC. Protein sequence: CASSLEGETQYF.

The gene calls are TRBV7-6 and TRBJ2-1, with TRBD2 as a possible D gene (6 bases). Germline CDR1 reads SGHVS; CDR2 reads FNYEAQ. The CDR3 is made up of 15 amino acids. Trimming stripped 0 bases from V and 7 bases from J, with 13 bases between. The CDR3 spells CASSLAGRGRNEQFF. Written as DNA, the CDR3 is TGTGCCAGCAGCTTAGCGGGCCGGGGGAGGAATGAGCAGTTCTTC.

The chain links TRBV19 to TRBJ2-2; 9 nucleotides line up with TRBD2. Trimming cost V 5 bases and J 5 bases; bases outside gene matches: 3. CDR1 and CDR2 from the germline V gene are LNHDA and SQIVND (reference sequence). The CDR3 is 14 amino acids. The CDR3 coding sequence is TGTGCCAGTAGTCGAAGCGGGGGGACCGGGGAGCTGTTTTTT. Its translation: CASSRSGGTGELFF.

The chain combines TRBV7-8 with TRBJ2-5, with 7 bases matching TRBD1. The DNA matches TRBJ2-7 better at its end, which makes the J call doubtful. The CDR3 has 15 amino acids. CDR1 and CDR2 (germline): SGHVS, FQNEAQ. The CDR3 sequence is CASSLFSGQAYEQYF. CDR3 bases: TGTGCCAGCAGCTTATTCTCCGGACAGGCCTACGAGCAGTACTTC.

The chain combines TRBV4-2 with TRBJ2-1, with D maybe TRBD1 (6 bases). Trimming pared 2 bases from V and 9 bases from J, leaving 14 bases between. This CDR3 is 14 amino acids long. Germline V gene data show CDR1 as LGHNA and CDR2 as YNFKEQ. CDR3 residues: CASSQPTGSSEQFF. The CDR3 bases are TGTGCCAGCAGCCAACCGACAGGCAGCAGTGAGCAGTTCTTC.

CDR3 bases: TGTGCCATCAGTGAGTCGAATGGGAGTGAGCAGTTCTTC. Its translation: CAISESNGSEQFF. This sequence joins TRBV10-3 and TRBJ2-1; D is possibly TRBD2 (5 bases). CDR3 length: 13 amino acids. The V and J ends lost 0 bases and 9 bases respectively, with 9 bases between them. The germline V gene encodes CDR1 ENHRY and CDR2 SYGVKD.

This chain connects TRBV30 to TRBJ2-2; 10 positions agree with TRBD2. Germline trimming cut 3 bases from V and 3 bases from J; bases unmatched to any gene: 7. Germline V gives CDR1 GTSNPN, CDR2 SVGIG (reference sequence). The length of the CDR3 is 16 residues. The CDR3 reads CAWRGAGGPHTGELFF. In DNA, the CDR3 is TGTGCCTGGAGGGGAGCGGGGGGGCCTCACACCGGGGAGCTGTTTTTT.

The J gene is TRBJ1-2, the V gene TRBV6-4, with 8 nucleotides matching TRBD1. There are 13 residues in the CDR3. The J segment lost 7 bases and the V segment lost 3 bases, leaving 4 bases of the junction unmatched. From germline, CDR1 is MRHNA and CDR2 SNTAGT. CDR3 loop: CASSESRGRGYTF. CDR3 DNA sequence: TGTGCCAGCAGTGAGTCCAGGGGGCGTGGCTACACCTTC.

The table lists this clone with a count of one. This chain connects TRBV19 to TRBJ2-7, with D maybe TRBD1 (5 bases). This CDR3 has 14 residues. Looked up from germline, CDR1 is LNHDA and CDR2 is SQIVND (reference sequence). Trimming took off 6 bases at V and 0 bases at J, with 12 bases between the two ends. The CDR3, as DNA: TGTGCCAGTAGCACCAGGGTGCTCTCCTACGAGCAGTACTTC. As protein: CASSTRVLSYEQYF.

The DNA of the CDR3 is TGCAGCGTTACTAGCGGGGGGGCTTACGAGCAGTACTTC. Translating it yields CSVTSGGAYEQYF. The chain couples TRBV29-1 to TRBJ2-7; 13 positions match TRBD2. CDR1 is SQVTM and CDR2 is ANQGSEA in the germline V gene. The CDR3 sequence is 13 residues long. The trim removed 5 bases at V and 4 bases at J, leaving 2 bases unmatched.

This clone occurred a few times. The V gene is TRBV7-9, the J gene TRBJ1-2; the D gene is possibly TRBD1 (5 bases). Germline V gene lookup returns CDR1 SEHNR and CDR2 FQNEAQ (reference sequence). This CDR3 has 12 residues. With 4 bases removed from V and 5 bases from J, the gap between germline ends came to 8 bases. DNA of the CDR3: TGTGCCAGCAGCTCCGACAGATATGGCTACACCTTC. This gives the protein CASSSDRYGYTF.

V and J are TRBV5-1 and TRBJ1-2; 7 bases are shared with TRBD1. Germline values: CDR1 SGHRS, CDR2 YFSETQ. V lost 4 bases to trimming and J lost 4 bases; unmatched junction nucleotides: 22. The CDR3 runs 19 residues. DNA for the CDR3: TGCGCCAGCAGCCCCCTTTCCACTGACGTGACAGGGAGCGTCTATGGCTACACCTTC. This translates into CASSPLSTDVTGSVYGYTF.

The rearrangement links TRBV11-2 to TRBJ1-2; D is perhaps TRBD1 (6 bases). CDR3 size: 12 residues. The V and J ends lost 4 bases and 6 bases respectively, with 9 bases between them. Germline assignment: CDR1 SGHAT and CDR2 FQNNGV. As DNA, the CDR3 is TGTGCCAGCAGCTGGGCAGGGGATGGCTACACCTTC. Its protein product is CASSWAGDGYTF.

This rearrangement joins TRBV9 to TRBJ2-5; TRBD1 aligns across 9 bases. V trimming: 3 bases; J trimming: 5 bases; junction bases outside the gene matches: 5. This CDR3 contains 14 residues. Germline V gene sequence: CDR1 SGDLS, CDR2 YYNGEE. The CDR3 nucleotides read TGTGCCAGCAGCGGCGGGACAGGGCGGGAGACCCAGTACTTC. Its protein is CASSGGTGRETQYF. The full variable domain, with the rest looked up from reference TRBV9 and TRBJ2-5, is DSGVTQTPKHLITATGQRVTLRCSPRSGDLSVYWYQQSLDQGLQFLIQYYNGEERAKGNILERFSAQQFPDLHSELNLSSLELGDSALYFCASSGGTGRETQYFGPGTRLLVL.

The V call is TRBV30, the J call TRBJ1-2; a weak D match, TRBD1 (5 bases). V was pared by 0 bases and J by 2 bases, with 13 bases between. Germline loops: CDR1 GTSNPN, CDR2 SVGIG (reference sequence). The CDR3 runs to 15 residues. This chain's CDR3 is CAWSVDYRKNYGYTF. The CDR3 nucleotides read TGTGCCTGGAGTGTAGATTACAGGAAAAACTATGGCTACACCTTC.

In its sample, this clone was seen a few times. V gene TRBV29-1 combines with J gene TRBJ2-2; weak D call: TRBD2 (7 bases). CDR3 length equals 14 residues. Germline lookup yields CDR1 SQVTM and CDR2 ANQGSEA. V lost 4 bases and J 5 bases, leaving 14 bases between the germline ends. The CDR3 region is CSVGWGGLTGELFF. For the CDR3, the DNA is TGCAGCGTTGGTTGGGGGGGCCTAACCGGGGAGCTGTTTTTT.

The rearrangement uses TRBV5-6 and TRBJ1-6; D might be TRBD1 (6 bases). The CDR3 has 14 amino acids. Trimming left V 1 base short and J 4 bases short, with 6 bases between. Germline-derived CDR1 and CDR2 are SGHDT and YYEEEE. The CDR3 sequence: CASSLRGYNSPLHF. CDR3 DNA: TGTGCCAGCAGCTTGAGGGGGTATAATTCACCCCTCCACTTT.

V is TRBV7-9 and J is TRBJ2-7, with TRBD1 identical over 7 bases. This CDR3 spans 13 amino acids. Germline-derived CDR1 and CDR2 are SEHNR and FQNEAQ (reference sequence). V lost 5 bases and J lost 3; bases outside the gene matches: 4. This CDR3 is CASSGRDSYEQYF. As DNA, the CDR3 is TGTGCCAGCAGCGGACGGGACAGCTACGAGCAGTACTTC.

The chain joins TRBV5-1 to TRBJ2-7; D possibly corresponds to TRBD1 (6 bases). The CDR3 spans 14 residues. The germline gives CDR1 SGHRS, CDR2 YFSETQ. Trimming took off 0 bases at V and 1 base at J, with 8 bases between the two ends. CDR3 DNA: TGCGCCAGCAGCTTGGCGACAGGTTCCTACGAGCAGTACTTC. Amino acids: CASSLATGSYEQYF. Full variable domain (outside the CDR3, taken from reference TRBV5-1 and TRBJ2-7): KAGVTQTPRYLIKTRGQQVTLSCSPISGHRSVSWYQQTPGQGLQFLFEYFSETQRNKGNFPGRFSGRQFSNSRSEMNVSTLELGDSALYLCASSLATGSYEQYFGPGTRLTVT.

With regard to this clone: A read error may account for a junction end that differs from germline. V usage is TRBV10-2 and J usage is TRBJ1-5, with 10 bases lining up with TRBD1. Germline lookup yields CDR1 WSHSY and CDR2 SAAADI. The CDR3 length is 19 residues. The CDR3 DNA reads TGCGCCAGCAGCGAGTCGGGACAGGGGAGAGTTAAGAGCAATCAGCCCCAGCATTTT. It codes for CASSESGQGRVKSNQPQHF.

The chain employs TRBV5-4 and TRBJ2-5, with 11 bases that match TRBD2. With V trimmed by 4 bases and J by 7 bases, 3 bases remained unmatched. The CDR3 length is 13 residues. From germline, CDR1 is SGHNT and CDR2 YYREEE (reference sequence). The CDR3 sequence: CASSIGLAGTQYF. In nucleotides, the CDR3 is TGTGCCAGCAGCATCGGACTAGCGGGGACCCAGTACTTC.

Remarks on this clone: Additional DNA sequences in this sample encode the identical CDR3. The V call is TRBV6-1, the J call TRBJ2-5, with 11 bases that match TRBD2. V gave up 6 bases and J gave up 6 bases; unmatched junction bases: 6. Germline V lookup: CDR1 MNHNS, CDR2 SASEGT. The CDR3 spans 14 residues. The CDR3 bases are TGTGCCAGCAGCCCTAGCGGGGGGCCGCAGACCCAGTACTTC. Translating it yields CASSPSGGPQTQYF.

The CDR3 DNA is TGTGCCAGTAGTTCCTGGACAGGGAAGAATTCACCCCTCCACTTT. Encoded protein: CASSSWTGKNSPLHF. V usage is TRBV19 and J usage is TRBJ1-6, with TRBD1 matching over 8 bases. The germline V gene has CDR1 LNHDA and CDR2 SQIVND (reference sequence). This CDR3 region has 15 residues. V was clipped by 5 bases and J by 7 bases; unmatched bases: 7.